Only a few counts were recorded for the clone carrying this T cell receptor beta chain. V was cut by 8 bases and J by 7 bases, with 17 bases left in between. The CDR3 is 13 residues long. Germline-derived CDR1 and CDR2 are LNHDA and SQIVND (reference sequence). The sample is drawn from a study of blood T cell repertoires in COVID-19. The assay was immunoSEQ multiplex PCR, and TCRdb's table has in-frame clones only and misses some. This sample has approximately 390,000 clones; 88% occur once, and the top ten carry around 1.9%. Participants were placed into cohorts based on the clinical history they reported.

The material sequenced was PBMCs or T cells enriched from blood (not recorded which). The chain combines TRBV19 with TRBJ1-2; D remains ambiguous. The sequence came from a woman aged 40 to 50 with acute COVID-19. Written as DNA, the CDR3 is TGTGCCAGTCGGTCCTCCGGGGTCGGTGGCTACACCTTC. Encoded protein: CASRSSGVGGYTF.